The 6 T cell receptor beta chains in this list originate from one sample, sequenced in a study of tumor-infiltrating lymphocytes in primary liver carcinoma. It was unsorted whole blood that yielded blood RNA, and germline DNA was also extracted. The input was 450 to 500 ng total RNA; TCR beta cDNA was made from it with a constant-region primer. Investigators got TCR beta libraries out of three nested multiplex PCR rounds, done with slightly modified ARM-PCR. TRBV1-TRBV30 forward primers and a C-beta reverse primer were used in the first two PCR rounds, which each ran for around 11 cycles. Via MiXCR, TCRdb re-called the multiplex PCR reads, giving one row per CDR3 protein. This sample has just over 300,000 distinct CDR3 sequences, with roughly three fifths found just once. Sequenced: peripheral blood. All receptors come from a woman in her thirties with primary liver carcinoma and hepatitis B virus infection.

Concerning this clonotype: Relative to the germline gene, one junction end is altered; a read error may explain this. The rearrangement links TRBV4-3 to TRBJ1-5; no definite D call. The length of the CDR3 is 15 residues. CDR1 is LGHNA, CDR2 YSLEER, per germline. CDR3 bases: TGCACCAGCAGCCAAGAACACAGCCTTGCGCTGCCCCAGCATTTT. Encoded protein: CTSSQEHSLALPQHF.

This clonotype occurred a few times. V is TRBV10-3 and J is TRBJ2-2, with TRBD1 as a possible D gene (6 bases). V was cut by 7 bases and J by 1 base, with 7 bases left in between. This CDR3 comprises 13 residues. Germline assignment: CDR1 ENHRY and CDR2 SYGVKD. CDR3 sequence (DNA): TGTGCCATCAAGGGGGAGAACACCGGGGAGCTGTTTTTT. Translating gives CAIKGENTGELFF.

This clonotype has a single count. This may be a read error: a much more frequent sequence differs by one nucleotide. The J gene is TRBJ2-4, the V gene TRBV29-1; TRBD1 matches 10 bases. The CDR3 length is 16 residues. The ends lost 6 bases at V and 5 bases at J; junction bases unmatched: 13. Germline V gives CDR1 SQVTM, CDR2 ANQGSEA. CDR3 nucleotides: TGCAGCGTCCTGTCGGGACAGGGGATAGGCGAAAACATTCAGTACTTC. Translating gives CSVLSGQGIGENIQYF.

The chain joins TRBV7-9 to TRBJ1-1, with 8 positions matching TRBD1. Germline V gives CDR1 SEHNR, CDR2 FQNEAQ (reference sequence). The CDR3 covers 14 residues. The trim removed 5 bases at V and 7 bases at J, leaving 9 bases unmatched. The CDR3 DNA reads TGTGCCAGCAGCCCGCGACAGGGGTACAATGAAGCTTTCTTT. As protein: CASSPRQGYNEAFF.

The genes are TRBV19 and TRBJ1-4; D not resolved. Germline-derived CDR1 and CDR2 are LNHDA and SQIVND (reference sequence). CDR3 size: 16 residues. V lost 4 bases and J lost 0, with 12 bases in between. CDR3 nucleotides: TGTGCCAGTAGTACCCCCGGACGGGCAACTAATGAAAAACTGTTTTTT. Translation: CASSTPGRATNEKLFF.

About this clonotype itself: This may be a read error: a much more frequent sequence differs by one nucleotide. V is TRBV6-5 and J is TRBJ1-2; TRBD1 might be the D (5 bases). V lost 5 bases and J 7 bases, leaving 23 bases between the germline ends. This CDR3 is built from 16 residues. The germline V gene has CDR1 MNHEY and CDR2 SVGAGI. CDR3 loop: CASSPRWTRGAVGYTF. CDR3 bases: TGTGCCAGCAGTCCCCGTTGGACAAGGGGCGCGGTTGGCTACACCTTC.